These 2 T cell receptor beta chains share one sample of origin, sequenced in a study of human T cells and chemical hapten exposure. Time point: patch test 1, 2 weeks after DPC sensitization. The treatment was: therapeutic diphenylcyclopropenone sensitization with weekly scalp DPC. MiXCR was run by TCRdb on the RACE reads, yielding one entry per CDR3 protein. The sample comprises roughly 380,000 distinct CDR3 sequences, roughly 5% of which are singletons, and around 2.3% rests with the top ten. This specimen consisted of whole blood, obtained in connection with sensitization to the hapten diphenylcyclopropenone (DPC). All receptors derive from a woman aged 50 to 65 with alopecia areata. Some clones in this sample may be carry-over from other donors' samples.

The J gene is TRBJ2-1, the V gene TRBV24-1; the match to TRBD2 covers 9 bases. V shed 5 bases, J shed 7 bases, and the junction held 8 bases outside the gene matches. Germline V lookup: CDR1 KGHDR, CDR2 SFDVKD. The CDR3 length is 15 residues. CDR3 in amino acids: CATSATAGGKNEQFF. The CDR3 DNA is TGTGCCACCAGTGCCACAGCGGGGGGAAAAAATGAGCAGTTCTTC.

Here the CDR3 DNA reads TGTGCCAGCAGCCGCGAACGAGCCGGGGAGCTGTTTTTT. Translation: CASSRERAGELFF. This chain joins TRBV14 and TRBJ2-2; unclear D gene. Trimming cost V 4 bases and J 6 bases, with 9 bases left between them. The V gene's germline CDR1 is SGHDN and CDR2 FVKESK. The CDR3 consists of 13 residues.